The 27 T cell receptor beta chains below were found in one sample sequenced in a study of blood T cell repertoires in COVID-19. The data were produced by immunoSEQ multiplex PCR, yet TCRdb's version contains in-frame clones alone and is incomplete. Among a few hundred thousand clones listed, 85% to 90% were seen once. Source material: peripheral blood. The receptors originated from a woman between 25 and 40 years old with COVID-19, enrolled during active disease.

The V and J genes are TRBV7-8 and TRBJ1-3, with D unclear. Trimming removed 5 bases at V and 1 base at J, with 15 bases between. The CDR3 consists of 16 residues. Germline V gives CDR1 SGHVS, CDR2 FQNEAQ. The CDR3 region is CASSPSSGPSGNTIYF. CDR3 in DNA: TGTGCCAGCAGCCCGTCCTCCGGTCCTTCTGGAAACACCATATATTTT.

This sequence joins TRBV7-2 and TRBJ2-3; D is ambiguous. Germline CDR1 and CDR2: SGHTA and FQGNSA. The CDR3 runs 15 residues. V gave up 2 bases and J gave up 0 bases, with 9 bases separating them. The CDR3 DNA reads TGTGCCAGCAGCTTAACGGTGCTAAGCACAGATACGCAGTATTTT. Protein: CASSLTVLSTDTQYF.

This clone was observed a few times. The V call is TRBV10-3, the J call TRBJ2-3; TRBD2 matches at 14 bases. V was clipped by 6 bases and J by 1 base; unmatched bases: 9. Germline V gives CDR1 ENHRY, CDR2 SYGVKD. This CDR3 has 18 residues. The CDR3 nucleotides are TGTGCCATCAGACCTGGGACTAGCGGGGGAGCTCGCACAGATACGCAGTATTTT. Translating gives CAIRPGTSGGARTDTQYF.

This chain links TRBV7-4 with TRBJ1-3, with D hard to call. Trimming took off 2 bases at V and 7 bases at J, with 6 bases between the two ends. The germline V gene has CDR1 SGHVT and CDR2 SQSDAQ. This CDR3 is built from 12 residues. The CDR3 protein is CASSLTGNTIYF. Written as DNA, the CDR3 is TGTGCCAGCAGCTTAACGGGGAACACCATATATTTT.

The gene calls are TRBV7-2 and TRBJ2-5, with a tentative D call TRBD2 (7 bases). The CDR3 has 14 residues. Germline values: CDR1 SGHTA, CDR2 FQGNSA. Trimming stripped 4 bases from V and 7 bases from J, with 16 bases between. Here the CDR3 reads CASSSTGGRGTQYF. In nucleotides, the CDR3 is TGTGCCAGCAGCTCCACGGGGGGCCGCGGGACCCAGTACTTC. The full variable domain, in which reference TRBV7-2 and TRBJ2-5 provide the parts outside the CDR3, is GAGVSQSPSNKVTEKGKDVELRCDPISGHTALYWYRQSLGQGLEFLIYFQGNSAPDKSGLPSDRFSAERTGGSVSTLTIQRTQQEDSAVYLCASSSTGGRGTQYFGPGTRLLVL.

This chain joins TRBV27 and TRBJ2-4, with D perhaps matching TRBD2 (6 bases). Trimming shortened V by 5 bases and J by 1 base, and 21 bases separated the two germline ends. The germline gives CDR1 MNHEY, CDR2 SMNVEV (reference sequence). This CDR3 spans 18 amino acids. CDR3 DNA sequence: TGTGCCAGCAGTCTTGCGGGGCCCGGCCGATTGGCCAAAAACATTCAGTACTTC. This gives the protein CASSLAGPGRLAKNIQYF.

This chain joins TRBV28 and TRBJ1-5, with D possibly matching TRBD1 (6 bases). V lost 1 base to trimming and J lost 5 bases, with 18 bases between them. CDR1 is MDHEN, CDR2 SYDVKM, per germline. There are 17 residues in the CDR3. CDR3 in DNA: TGTGCCAGCAGTTTATATCAGGGGCTGGGGTTTTATCAGCCCCAGCATTTT. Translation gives CASSLYQGLGFYQPQHF.

The chain's CDR3 is CASILAGAGEAFF. CDR3 sequence (DNA): TGTGCCAGTATTCTTGCAGGGGCGGGTGAAGCTTTCTTT. V is TRBV19 and J is TRBJ1-1, with D perhaps matching TRBD1 (6 bases). Germline V gene lookup returns CDR1 LNHDA and CDR2 SQIVND (reference sequence). CDR3 size: 13 residues. V lost 7 bases and J lost 7, with 16 bases in between.

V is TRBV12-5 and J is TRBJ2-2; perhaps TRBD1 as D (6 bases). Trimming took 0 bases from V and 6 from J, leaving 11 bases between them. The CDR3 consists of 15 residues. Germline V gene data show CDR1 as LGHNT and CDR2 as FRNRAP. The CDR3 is CASGLVQGSAGELFF. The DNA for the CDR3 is TGTGCTAGTGGTTTGGTACAGGGATCCGCCGGGGAGCTGTTTTTT.

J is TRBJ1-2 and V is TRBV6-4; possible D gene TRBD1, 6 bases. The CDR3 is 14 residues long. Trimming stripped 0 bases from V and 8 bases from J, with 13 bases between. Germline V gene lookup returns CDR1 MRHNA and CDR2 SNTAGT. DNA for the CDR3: TGTGCCAGCAGTGACTCGATGGGGGCGCAAGGCTACACCTTC. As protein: CASSDSMGAQGYTF.

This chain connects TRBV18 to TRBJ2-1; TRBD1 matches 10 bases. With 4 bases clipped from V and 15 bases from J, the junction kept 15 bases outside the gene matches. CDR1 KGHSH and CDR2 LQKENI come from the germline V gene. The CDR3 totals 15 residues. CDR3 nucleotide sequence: TGTGCCAGCTCACTAAGACATGACAGGGGGCCCCCCCCGTTCTTC. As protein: CASSLRHDRGPPPFF.

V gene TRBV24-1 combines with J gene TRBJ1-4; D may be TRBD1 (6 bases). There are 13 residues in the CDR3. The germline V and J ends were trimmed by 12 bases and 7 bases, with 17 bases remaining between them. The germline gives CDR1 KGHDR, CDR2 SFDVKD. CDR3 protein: CAPCNGGREKLFF. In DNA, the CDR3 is TGTGCCCCCTGTAACGGGGGGCGTGAAAAACTGTTTTTT.

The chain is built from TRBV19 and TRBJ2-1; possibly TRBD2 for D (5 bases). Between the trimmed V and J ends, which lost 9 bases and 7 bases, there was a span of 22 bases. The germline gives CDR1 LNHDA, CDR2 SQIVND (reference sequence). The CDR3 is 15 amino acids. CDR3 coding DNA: TGTGCCAGCTCAGGCGTTATATCCGGGGATAATGAGCAGTTCTTC. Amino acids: CASSGVISGDNEQFF.

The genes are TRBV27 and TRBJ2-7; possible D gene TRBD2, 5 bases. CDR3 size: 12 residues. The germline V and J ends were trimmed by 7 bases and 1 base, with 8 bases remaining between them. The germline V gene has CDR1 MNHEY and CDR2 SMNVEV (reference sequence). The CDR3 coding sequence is TGTGCCAGCATTCCGGGGTCCTACGAGCAGTACTTC. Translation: CASIPGSYEQYF.

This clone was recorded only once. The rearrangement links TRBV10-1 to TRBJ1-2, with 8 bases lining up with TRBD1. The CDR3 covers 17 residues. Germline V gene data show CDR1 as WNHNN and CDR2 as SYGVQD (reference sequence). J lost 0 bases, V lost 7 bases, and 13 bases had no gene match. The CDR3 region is CASTMGQVFRANYGYTF. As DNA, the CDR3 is TGCGCCAGCACGATGGGACAGGTTTTTCGGGCTAACTATGGCTACACCTTC.

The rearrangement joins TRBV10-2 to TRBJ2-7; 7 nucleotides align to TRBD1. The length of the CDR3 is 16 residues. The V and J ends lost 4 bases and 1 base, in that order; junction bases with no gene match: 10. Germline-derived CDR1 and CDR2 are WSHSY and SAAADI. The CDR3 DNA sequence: TGCGCCAGCAGTGCCTTCGGCAGGGGGTATTCCTACGAGCAGTACTTC. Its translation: CASSAFGRGYSYEQYF.

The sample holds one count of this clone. The CDR3 reads CASSLGEQETQYF. The CDR3 nucleotides read TGTGCCAGCAGCTTGGGAGAGCAAGAGACCCAGTACTTC. The chain is built from TRBV5-6 and TRBJ2-5, with D hard to call. The CDR3 has 13 residues. The ends were cut back, 0 bases at V and 2 bases at J, with 5 bases in the middle. CDR1 and CDR2 from the germline V gene are SGHDT and YYEEEE.

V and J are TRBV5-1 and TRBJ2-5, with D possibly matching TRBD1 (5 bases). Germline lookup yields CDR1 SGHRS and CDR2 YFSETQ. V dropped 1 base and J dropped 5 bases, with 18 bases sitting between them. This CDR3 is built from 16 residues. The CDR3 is CASSLQSAGPGETQYF. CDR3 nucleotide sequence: TGCGCCAGCAGCTTGCAGAGTGCAGGACCAGGGGAGACCCAGTACTTC. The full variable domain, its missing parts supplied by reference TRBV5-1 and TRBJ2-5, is KAGVTQTPRYLIKTRGQQVTLSCSPISGHRSVSWYQQTPGQGLQFLFEYFSETQRNKGNFPGRFSGRQFSNSRSEMNVSTLELGDSALYLCASSLQSAGPGETQYFGPGTRLLVL.

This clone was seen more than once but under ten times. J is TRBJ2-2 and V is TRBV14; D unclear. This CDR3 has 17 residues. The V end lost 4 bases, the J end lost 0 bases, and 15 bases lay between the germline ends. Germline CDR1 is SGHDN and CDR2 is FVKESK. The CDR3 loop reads CASSPSRPYANTGELFF. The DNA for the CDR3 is TGTGCCAGCAGCCCTTCCAGGCCCTACGCGAACACCGGGGAGCTGTTTTTT.

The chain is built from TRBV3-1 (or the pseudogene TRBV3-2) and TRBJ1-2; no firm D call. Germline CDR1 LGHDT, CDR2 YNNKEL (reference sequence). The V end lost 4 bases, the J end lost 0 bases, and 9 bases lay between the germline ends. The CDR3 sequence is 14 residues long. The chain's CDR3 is CASSPSRSNYGYTF. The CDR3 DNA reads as TGTGCCAGCAGCCCGAGTCGATCTAACTATGGCTACACCTTC.

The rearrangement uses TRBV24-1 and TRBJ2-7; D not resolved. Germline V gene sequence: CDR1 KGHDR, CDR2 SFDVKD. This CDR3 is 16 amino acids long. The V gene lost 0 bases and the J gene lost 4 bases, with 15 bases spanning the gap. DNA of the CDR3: TGTGCCACCAGTGATTTGGCAATCAGGCAATGGTACGAGCAGTACTTC. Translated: CATSDLAIRQWYEQYF.

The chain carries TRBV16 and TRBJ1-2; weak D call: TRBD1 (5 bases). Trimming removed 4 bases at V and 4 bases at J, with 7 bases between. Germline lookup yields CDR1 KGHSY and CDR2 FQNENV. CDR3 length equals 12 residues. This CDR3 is CASSPDSYGYTF. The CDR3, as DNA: TGTGCCAGCAGCCCTGACAGCTATGGCTACACCTTC.

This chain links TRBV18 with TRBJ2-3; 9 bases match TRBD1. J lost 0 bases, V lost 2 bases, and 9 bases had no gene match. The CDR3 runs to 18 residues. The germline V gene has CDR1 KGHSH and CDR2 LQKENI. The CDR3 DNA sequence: TGTGCCAGCTCACCAATTAGACAGGGGGGAACTAGCACAGATACGCAGTATTTT. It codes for CASSPIRQGGTSTDTQYF.

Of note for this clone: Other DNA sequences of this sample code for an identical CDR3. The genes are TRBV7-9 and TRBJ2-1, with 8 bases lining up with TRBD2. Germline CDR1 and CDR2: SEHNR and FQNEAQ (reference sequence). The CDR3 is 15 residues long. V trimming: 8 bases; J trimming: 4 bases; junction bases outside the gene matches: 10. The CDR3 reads CASLAGRGAYNEQFF. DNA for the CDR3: TGTGCCAGCTTGGCCGGGCGGGGGGCTTACAATGAGCAGTTCTTC.

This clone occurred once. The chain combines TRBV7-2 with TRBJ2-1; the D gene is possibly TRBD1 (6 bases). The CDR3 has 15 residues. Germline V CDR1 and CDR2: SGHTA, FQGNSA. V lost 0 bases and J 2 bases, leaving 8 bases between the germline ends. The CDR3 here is CASSLATGAYNEQFF. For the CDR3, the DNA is TGTGCCAGCAGCTTAGCGACAGGAGCCTACAATGAGCAGTTCTTC.

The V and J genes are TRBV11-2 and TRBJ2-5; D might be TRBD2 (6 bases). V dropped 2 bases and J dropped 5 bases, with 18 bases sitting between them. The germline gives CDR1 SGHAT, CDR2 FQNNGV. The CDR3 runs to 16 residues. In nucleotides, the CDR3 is TGTGCCAGCAGCTTAAATCGGTTGGGGGGTAGGGAGACCCAGTACTTC. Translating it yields CASSLNRLGGRETQYF.

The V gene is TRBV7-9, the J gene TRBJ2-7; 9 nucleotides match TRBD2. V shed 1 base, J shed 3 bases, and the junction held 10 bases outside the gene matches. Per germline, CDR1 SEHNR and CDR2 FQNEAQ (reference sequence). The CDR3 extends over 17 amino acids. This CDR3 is CASSLVGGGAKSYEQYF. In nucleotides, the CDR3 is TGTGCCAGCAGCTTAGTGGGCGGGGGGGCCAAGAGCTACGAGCAGTACTTC.